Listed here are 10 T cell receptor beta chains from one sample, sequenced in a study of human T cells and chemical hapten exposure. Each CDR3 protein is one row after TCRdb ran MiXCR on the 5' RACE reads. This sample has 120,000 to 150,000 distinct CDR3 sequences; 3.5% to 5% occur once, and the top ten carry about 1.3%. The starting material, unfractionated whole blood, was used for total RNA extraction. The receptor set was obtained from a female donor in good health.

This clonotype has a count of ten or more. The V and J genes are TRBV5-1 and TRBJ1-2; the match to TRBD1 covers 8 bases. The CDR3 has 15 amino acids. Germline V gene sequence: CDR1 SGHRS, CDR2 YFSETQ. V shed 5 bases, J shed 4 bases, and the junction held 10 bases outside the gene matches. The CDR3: CASRPARGPTYGYTF. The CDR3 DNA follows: TGCGCCAGCAGACCGGCCAGGGGGCCTACCTATGGCTACACCTTC.

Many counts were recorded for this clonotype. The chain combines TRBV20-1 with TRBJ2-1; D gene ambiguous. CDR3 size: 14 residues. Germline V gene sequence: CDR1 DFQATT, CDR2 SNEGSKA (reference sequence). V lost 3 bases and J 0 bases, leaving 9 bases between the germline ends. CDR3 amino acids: CSARRSGSYNEQFF. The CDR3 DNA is TGCAGTGCTAGGAGGTCGGGCTCCTACAATGAGCAGTTCTTC.

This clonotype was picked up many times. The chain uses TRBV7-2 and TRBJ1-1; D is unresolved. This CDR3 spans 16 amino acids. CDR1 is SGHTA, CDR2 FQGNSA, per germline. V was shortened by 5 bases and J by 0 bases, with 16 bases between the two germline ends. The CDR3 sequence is CASSPTAMSVNTEAFF. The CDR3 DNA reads TGTGCCAGCAGCCCGACCGCAATGAGCGTGAACACTGAAGCTTTCTTT.

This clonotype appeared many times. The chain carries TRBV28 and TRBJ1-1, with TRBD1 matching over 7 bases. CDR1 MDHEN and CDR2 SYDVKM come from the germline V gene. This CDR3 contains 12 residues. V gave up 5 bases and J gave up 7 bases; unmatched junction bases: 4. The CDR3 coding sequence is TGTGCCAGCAGTCCCGGGACAGTTGAAGCTTTCTTT. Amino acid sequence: CASSPGTVEAFF.

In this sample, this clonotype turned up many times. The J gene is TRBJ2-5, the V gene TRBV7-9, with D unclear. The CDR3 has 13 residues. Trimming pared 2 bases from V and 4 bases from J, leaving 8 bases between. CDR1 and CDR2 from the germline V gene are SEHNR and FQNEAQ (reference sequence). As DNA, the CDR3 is TGTGCCAGCAGCTTACGGTTCCCAGAGACCCAGTACTTC. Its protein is CASSLRFPETQYF.

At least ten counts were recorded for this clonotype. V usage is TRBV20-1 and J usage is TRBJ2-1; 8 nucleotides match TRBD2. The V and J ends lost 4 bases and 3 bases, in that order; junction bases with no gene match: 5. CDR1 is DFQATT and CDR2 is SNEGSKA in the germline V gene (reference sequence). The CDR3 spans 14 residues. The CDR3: CSATVLAGYNEQFF. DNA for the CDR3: TGCAGTGCTACCGTGCTAGCGGGCTACAATGAGCAGTTCTTC.

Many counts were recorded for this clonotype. The CDR3 loop reads CASSLGDNNEQFF. CDR3 coding DNA: TGTGCCAGCAGCTTAGGCGACAACAATGAGCAGTTCTTC. This chain links TRBV7-3 with TRBJ2-1; D unclear. Germline CDR1 SGHTA, CDR2 FQGTGA. V was cut by 2 bases and J by 5 bases, with 7 bases left in between. The CDR3 is 13 amino acids.

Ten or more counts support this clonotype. Written as DNA, the CDR3 is TGTGCCAGCAGCTCACCGGGACAAGCTGGAAACACCATATATTTT. Encoded protein: CASSSPGQAGNTIYF. The chain carries TRBV7-6 and TRBJ1-3, with D possibly TRBD1 on 6 matching bases. The CDR3 runs 15 residues. CDR1 is SGHVS, CDR2 FNYEAQ, per germline. V was pared by 4 bases and J by 2 bases, with 12 bases between.

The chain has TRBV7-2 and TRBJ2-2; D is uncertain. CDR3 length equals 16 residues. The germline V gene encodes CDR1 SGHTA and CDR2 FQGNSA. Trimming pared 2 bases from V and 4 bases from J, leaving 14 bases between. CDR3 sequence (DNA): TGTGCCAGCAGCTTAAAGAAGTCCCAACGCACCGGGGAGCTGTTTTTT. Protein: CASSLKKSQRTGELFF.

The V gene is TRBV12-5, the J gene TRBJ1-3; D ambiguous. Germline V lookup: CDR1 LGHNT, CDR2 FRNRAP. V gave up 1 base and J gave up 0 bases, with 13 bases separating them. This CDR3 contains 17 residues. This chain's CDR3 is CASGLGTEFGSGNTIYF. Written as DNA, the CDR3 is TGTGCTAGTGGTTTGGGGACGGAATTTGGCTCTGGAAACACCATATATTTT. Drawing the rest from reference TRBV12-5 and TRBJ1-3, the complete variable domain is DARVTQTPRHKVTEMGQEVTMRCQPILGHNTVFWYRQTMMQGLELLAYFRNRAPLDDSGMPKDRFSAEMPDATLATLKIQPSEPRDSAVYFCASGLGTEFGSGNTIYFGEGSWLTVV.